This entry lists 21 T cell receptor beta chains sequenced from one sample in a study of early T cells in non-severe SARS-CoV-2 infection. TCRdb redid the calling of the 5' RACE reads with MiXCR, one entry per CDR3 protein. The sample includes about 52,000 distinct CDR3 sequences, approximately 11% of them seen just once. Sample: whole blood. These TCRs come from an adult who was a healthcare worker with PCR-confirmed SARS-CoV-2 infection or an uninfected control (not recorded which).

The CDR3 DNA reads as TGTGCCAGCAGCCCTCCCGGACAGATGAACACTGAAGCTTTCTTT. Protein product: CASSPPGQMNTEAFF. This rearrangement joins TRBV12-3 or TRBV12-4 to TRBJ1-1; D is possibly TRBD1 (6 bases). CDR3 size: 15 residues. Trimming took off 6 bases at V and 0 bases at J, with 14 bases between the two ends.

The chain employs TRBV5-4 and TRBJ2-7; the match to TRBD1 covers 7 bases. V was clipped by 5 bases and J by 4 bases; unmatched bases: 6. The germline gives CDR1 SGHNT, CDR2 YYREEE (reference sequence). The CDR3 sequence is 13 residues long. The CDR3 region has the DNA TGTGCCAGCAGTAGGCAGGGGGTTTACGAGCAGTACTTC. Amino acid sequence: CASSRQGVYEQYF.

This clonotype was counted many times. The chain is built from TRBV7-6 and TRBJ1-6; D ambiguous. This CDR3 region has 15 residues. The V end lost 7 bases, the J end lost 8 bases, and 18 bases lay between the germline ends. Germline values: CDR1 SGHVS, CDR2 FNYEAQ. This CDR3 reads CASTLPGRGDSPLHF. The CDR3, as DNA: TGTGCCAGCACCCTCCCTGGGCGGGGTGATTCACCCCTCCACTTT. Full variable domain (outside the CDR3, taken from reference TRBV7-6 and TRBJ1-6): GAGVSQSPRYKVTKRGQDVALRCDPISGHVSLYWYRQALGQGPEFLTYFNYEAQQDKSGLPNDRFSAERPEGSISTLTIQRTEQRDSAMYRCASTLPGRGDSPLHFGNGTRLTVT.

This clonotype was detected ten times or more. The J gene is TRBJ1-2, the V gene TRBV5-1, with a possible D match to TRBD1 (5 bases). CDR1 and CDR2 from the germline V gene are SGHRS and YFSETQ. The CDR3 has 15 amino acids. Trimming shortened V by 3 bases and J by 4 bases, and 16 bases separated the two germline ends. The chain's CDR3 is CASSSDFREGYGYTF. The CDR3 DNA reads TGCGCCAGCAGCTCGGACTTCAGGGAAGGCTATGGCTACACCTTC.

Here the CDR3 DNA reads TGCGCCAGCAGCTTGGTACCTTCTCAAGAGACCCAGTACTTC. It translates to CASSLVPSQETQYF. The V and J genes are TRBV5-1 and TRBJ2-5; no clear D. This CDR3 spans 14 amino acids. The germline V gene has CDR1 SGHRS and CDR2 YFSETQ. Trimming shortened V by 0 bases and J by 2 bases, and 8 bases separated the two germline ends.

Ten or more counts support this clonotype. The J gene is TRBJ2-6, the V gene TRBV14; 10 bases line up with TRBD2. CDR1 SGHDN and CDR2 FVKESK come from the germline V gene. V lost 4 bases to trimming and J lost 4 bases; unmatched junction nucleotides: 7. The CDR3 has 17 amino acids. CDR3 nucleotides: TGTGCCAGCAGCCTATTACTAGCGGGGATCGGGGCCAACGTCCTGACTTTC. It encodes CASSLLLAGIGANVLTF.

This clonotype has ten or more counts. This rearrangement joins TRBV7-9 to TRBJ2-1, with 14 positions matching TRBD2. CDR3 size: 15 residues. V lost 5 bases, J lost 12 bases, and 9 bases stayed unmatched. Germline CDR1 reads SEHNR; CDR2 reads FQNEAQ (reference sequence). In DNA form, the CDR3 reads TGTGCCAGCAGCCTGGGGACTAGCGGGAGCAGAGGGCAGTTCTTC. Translated: CASSLGTSGSRGQFF.

This clonotype is medium-sized (0.01 to 0.1%). The CDR3 sequence is CASSEDRNLNEQFF. The CDR3 coding sequence is TGTGCCAGCAGTGAGGATCGAAACTTGAATGAGCAGTTCTTC. J is TRBJ2-1 and V is TRBV6-4; no firm D call. CDR1 is MRHNA, CDR2 SNTAGT, per germline. V gave up 3 bases and J gave up 7 bases, with 13 bases separating them. CDR3 length equals 14 residues.

There are a few counts of this clonotype. V is TRBV7-2 and J is TRBJ2-5, with unresolved D. Trimming cost V 5 bases and J 5 bases, with 6 bases left between them. Germline V gives CDR1 SGHTA, CDR2 FQGNSA. The CDR3 extends over 11 amino acids. The CDR3 region has the DNA TGTGCCAGCAGCCCGAGTGAGACCCAGTACTTC. Amino acid sequence: CASSPSETQYF.

This clonotype turned up a few times. A much more abundant neighbour one base away suggests this may be a read error. The chain employs TRBV7-9 and TRBJ1-6, with no clear D. Germline V gene sequence: CDR1 SEHNR, CDR2 FQNEAQ (reference sequence). The V gene lost 1 base and the J gene lost 5 bases, with 3 bases spanning the gap. The CDR3 runs 13 residues. CDR3 nucleotide sequence: TGTGCCAGCAGCTTAGGGGATAATTCACCCCTCCACTTT. Translating it yields CASSLGDNSPLHF.

This clonotype has ten or more counts. This chain connects TRBV6-2 or TRBV6-3 to TRBJ2-7; D possibly corresponds to TRBD1 (6 bases). In germline, CDR1 is MNHEY, CDR2 SVGEGT. Trimming took off 2 bases at V and 4 bases at J, with 15 bases between the two ends. The CDR3 covers 15 residues. CDR3 DNA sequence: TGTGCCAGCAGTTACACAACAGGGTTACGGTACGAGCAGTACTTC. Translating it yields CASSYTTGLRYEQYF.

There are many counts of this clonotype. The chain links TRBV9 to TRBJ2-2; D gene unclear. Germline CDR1 reads SGDLS; CDR2 reads YYNGEE. Trimming cost V 3 bases and J 7 bases, with 10 bases left between them. The CDR3 is 13 amino acids. Written as DNA, the CDR3 is TGTGCCAGCAGCGCCCCGGATGGCGGGGAGCTGTTTTTT. Protein sequence: CASSAPDGGELFF.

This clonotype was recorded many times. The chain links TRBV10-3 to TRBJ2-1; D remains ambiguous. The germline V gene encodes CDR1 ENHRY and CDR2 SYGVKD. The CDR3 consists of 12 residues. Trimming stripped 4 bases from V and 8 bases from J, with 9 bases between. In nucleotides, the CDR3 is TGTGCCATCAGTGTGGACGGGCATGAGCAGTTCTTC. Translating it yields CAISVDGHEQFF.

This clonotype was observed a few times. The gene calls are TRBV6-2 or TRBV6-3 and TRBJ2-1, with TRBD2 matching 10 bases. V shed 8 bases and J 5 bases; nucleotides not matched to a gene: 12. There are 16 residues in the CDR3. CDR1 and CDR2 (germline): MNHEY, SVGEGT. CDR3 sequence: CASSPPSGSANNEQFF. CDR3 DNA: TGTGCCAGCTCTCCGCCTAGCGGGAGCGCGAACAATGAGCAGTTCTTC.

This clonotype was seen more than once but under ten times. This chain connects TRBV5-4 to TRBJ2-5; D tentatively fits TRBD1 or TRBD2 (5 bases each). Germline V lookup: CDR1 SGHNT, CDR2 YYREEE (reference sequence). CDR3 length equals 15 residues. Trimming shortened V by 2 bases and J by 4 bases, and 15 bases separated the two germline ends. CDR3 nucleotide sequence: TGTGCCAGCAGCTTCACGACAACGAGGGGAGAGACCCAGTACTTC. Amino acids: CASSFTTTRGETQYF.

This clonotype was recorded many times. The chain combines TRBV12-3 or TRBV12-4 with TRBJ2-2, with 10 bases that match TRBD1. The CDR3 runs 15 residues. The V segment lost 4 bases and the J segment 3 bases; nucleotides outside the gene matches: 2. DNA of the CDR3: TGTGCCAGCAGTTCGGGGACAGGGGACACCGGGGAGCTGTTTTTT. Protein product: CASSSGTGDTGELFF.

In this sample, this clonotype turned up many times. The chain combines TRBV20-1 with TRBJ2-1; D gene uncertain. CDR3 size: 11 residues. CDR1 is DFQATT, CDR2 SNEGSKA, per germline (reference sequence). V was cut by 6 bases and J by 6 bases, with 9 bases left in between. Here the CDR3 DNA reads TGCAGTGCCTCCTTCGGCAATGAGCAGTTCTTC. Its translation: CSASFGNEQFF.

The chain couples TRBV28 to TRBJ2-3, with TRBD2 matching over 9 bases. V trimming: 6 bases; J trimming: 0 bases; junction bases outside the gene matches: 7. Germline V lookup: CDR1 MDHEN, CDR2 SYDVKM. The CDR3 consists of 16 residues. Written as DNA, the CDR3 is TGTGCCAGCAGCCTCGATCTAGCGGGAAGCACAGATACGCAGTATTTT. Translation: CASSLDLAGSTDTQYF.

Only a few counts were recorded for this clonotype. The chain couples TRBV6-2 or TRBV6-3 to TRBJ2-1, with 7 bases aligning to TRBD2. J lost 6 bases, V lost 6 bases, and 11 bases had no gene match. CDR3 length equals 15 residues. Germline values: CDR1 MNHEY, CDR2 SVGEGT. The CDR3 region is CASSINHRLANEQFF. CDR3 nucleotide sequence: TGTGCCAGCAGCATCAACCACAGACTAGCCAATGAGCAGTTCTTC.

This clonotype appeared a few times. This rearrangement joins TRBV5-6 to TRBJ1-3; no reliable D call. Germline values: CDR1 SGHDT, CDR2 YYEEEE. This CDR3 is built from 15 residues. Trimming took 3 bases from V and 0 from J, leaving 10 bases between them. CDR3 region: CASSWTGDSGNTIYF. The CDR3 nucleotides read TGTGCCAGCAGCTGGACCGGAGACTCTGGAAACACCATATATTTT. The full variable domain, completed using reference TRBV5-6 and TRBJ1-3, is DAGVTQSPTHLIKTRGQQVTLRCSPKSGHDTVSWYQQALGQGPQFIFQYYEEEERQRGNFPDRFSGHQFPNYSSELNVNALLLGDSALYLCASSWTGDSGNTIYFGEGSWLTVV.

The chain couples TRBV11-2 to TRBJ2-3; TRBD2 matches at 9 bases. Germline V gene lookup returns CDR1 SGHAT and CDR2 FQNNGV. J lost 4 bases, V lost 4 bases, and 12 bases had no gene match. This CDR3 comprises 17 residues. CDR3 protein: CASSSGVAGGAADTQYF. DNA of the CDR3: TGTGCCAGCAGCTCTGGAGTGGCGGGAGGGGCGGCAGATACGCAGTATTTT.